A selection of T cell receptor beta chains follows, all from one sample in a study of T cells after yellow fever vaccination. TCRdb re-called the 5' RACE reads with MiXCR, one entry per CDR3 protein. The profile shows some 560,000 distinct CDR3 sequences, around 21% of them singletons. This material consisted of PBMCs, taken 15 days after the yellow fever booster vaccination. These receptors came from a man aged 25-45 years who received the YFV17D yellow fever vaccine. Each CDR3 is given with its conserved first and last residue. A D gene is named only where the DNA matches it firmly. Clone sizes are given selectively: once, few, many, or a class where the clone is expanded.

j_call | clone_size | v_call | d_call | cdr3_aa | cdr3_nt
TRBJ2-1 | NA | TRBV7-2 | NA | CASSPDTVYNEQFF | TGTGCCAGCAGCCCAGACACGGTATACAATGAGCAGTTCTTC
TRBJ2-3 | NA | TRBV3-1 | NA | CASSQVISTDTQYF | TGTGCCAGCAGCCAAGTAATCTCCACAGATACGCAGTATTTT
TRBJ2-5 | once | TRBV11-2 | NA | CATPGAQETQYF | TGTGCCACCCCGGGGGCCCAAGAGACCCAGTACTTC
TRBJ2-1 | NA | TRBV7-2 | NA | CASTSSYEQFF | TGTGCCAGCACCTCGTCGTATGAGCAGTTCTTC
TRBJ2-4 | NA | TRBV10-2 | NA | CASSRQGASKNIQYF | TGCGCCAGCAGCCGCCAGGGCGCATCCAAAAACATTCAGTACTTC
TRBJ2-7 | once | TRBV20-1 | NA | CSAGEGWDQYF | TGCAGTGCCGGTGAGGGTTGGGATCAGTACTTC
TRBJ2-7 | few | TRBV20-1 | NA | CSARDLRTYEQYF | TGCAGTGCTAGGGATCTGAGAACCTACGAGCAGTACTTC
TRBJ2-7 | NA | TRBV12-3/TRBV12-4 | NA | CASRHRVAKDEQYF | TGTGCCAGCAGGCACAGGGTGGCCAAGGACGAGCAGTACTTC
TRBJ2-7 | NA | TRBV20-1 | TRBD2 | CSARAPSSGPYEQYF | TGCAGTGCTAGAGCCCCCTCTAGCGGACCCTACGAGCAGTACTTC
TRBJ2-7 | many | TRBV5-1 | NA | CASSLGDSPYEQYF | TGTGCCAGCAGCTTAGGAGACAGCCCCTACGAGCAGTACTTC
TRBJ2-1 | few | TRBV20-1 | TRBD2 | CSARVTGGRYNEQFF | TGCAGTGCTAGAGTAACGGGAGGGCGCTACAATGAGCAGTTCTTC
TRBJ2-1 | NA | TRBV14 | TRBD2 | CASSQDLGLADSEQFF | TGTGCCAGCAGCCAAGATTTAGGACTAGCGGACAGCGAGCAGTTCTTC
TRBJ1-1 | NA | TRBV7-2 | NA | CASSPTGVGSWNTEAFF | TGTGCCAGCAGCCCCACTGGCGTGGGGAGTTGGAACACTGAAGCTTTCTTT
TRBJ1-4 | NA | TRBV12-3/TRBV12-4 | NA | CASSLGGSSNEKLFF | TGTGCCAGCAGTTTGGGGGGCTCGTCTAATGAAAAACTGTTTTTT
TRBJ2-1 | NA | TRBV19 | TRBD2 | CASRGTSAHFNEQFF | TGTGCCAGTAGAGGGACTAGCGCCCATTTCAATGAGCAGTTCTTC
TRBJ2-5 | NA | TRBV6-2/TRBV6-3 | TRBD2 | CASSSAGRVRETQYF | TGTGCCAGCAGTTCTGCAGGGAGGGTGAGAGAGACCCAGTACTTC
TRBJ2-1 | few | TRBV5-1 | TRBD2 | CASSLAGTSIDEQFF | TGCGCCAGCAGCTTGGCCGGGACTAGTATCGATGAGCAGTTCTTC
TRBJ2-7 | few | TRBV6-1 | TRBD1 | CASSPGQGRGQYF | TGTGCCAGCAGTCCTGGACAGGGGCGGGGGCAGTACTTC
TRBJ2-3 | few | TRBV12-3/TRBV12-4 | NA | CASSLGVLNTQYF | TGTGCCAGCAGTTTAGGGGTGTTAAATACGCAGTATTTT
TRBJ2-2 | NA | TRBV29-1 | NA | CSVVPSERGGELFF | TGCAGCGTGGTACCTAGCGAACGGGGCGGGGAGCTGTTTTTT
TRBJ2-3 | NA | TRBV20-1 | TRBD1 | CSAPRGDRGQGKAYF | TGCAGTGCTCCCAGGGGCGACAGGGGCCAGGGAAAGGCGTATTTT
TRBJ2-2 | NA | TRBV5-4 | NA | CASAVGAAGELFF | TGTGCCTCAGCAGTTGGTGCCGCCGGGGAGCTGTTTTTT
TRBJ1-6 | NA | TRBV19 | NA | CASSIAAPRSSYNSPLHF | TGTGCCAGTAGTATTGCGGCGCCTAGGAGCTCCTATAATTCACCCCTCCACTTT
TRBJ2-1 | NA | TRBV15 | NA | CATVHSIAVTQFF | TGTGCCACCGTCCACTCTATAGCGGTCACTCAGTTCTTC
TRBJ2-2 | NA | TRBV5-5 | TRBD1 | CASSLGTGANTGELFF | TGTGCCAGCAGCCTGGGGACAGGAGCCAACACCGGGGAGCTGTTTTTT
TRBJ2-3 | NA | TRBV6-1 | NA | CASSQGGGRDTQYF | TGTGCCAGCAGCCAGGGAGGGGGTAGAGATACGCAGTATTTT
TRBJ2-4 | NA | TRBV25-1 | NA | CASSGRDSSIQYF | TGTGCCAGCAGTGGACGGGACTCCAGCATTCAGTACTTC
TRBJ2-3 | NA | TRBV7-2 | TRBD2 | CASTDLELAGVGDTQYF | TGTGCCAGCACCGACCTCGAACTAGCGGGAGTGGGAGATACGCAGTATTTT
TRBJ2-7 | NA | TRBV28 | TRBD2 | CASSYPSGVTEQYF | TGTGCCAGCAGTTACCCTAGCGGTGTAACCGAGCAGTACTTC
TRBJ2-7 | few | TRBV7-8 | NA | CASSQDPADEQYF | TGTGCCAGCAGCCAGGACCCGGCTGACGAGCAGTACTTC
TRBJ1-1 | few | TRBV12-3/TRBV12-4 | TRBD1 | CASRPRDRNTEAFF | TGTGCCAGCAGACCCAGGGACAGGAACACTGAAGCTTTCTTT
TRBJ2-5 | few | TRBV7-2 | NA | CASSSLPGRGQETQYF | TGTGCCAGCAGCTCTCTCCCGGGACGGGGCCAAGAGACCCAGTACTTC
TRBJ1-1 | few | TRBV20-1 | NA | CSATGAETEAFF | TGCAGTGCTACCGGGGCCGAAACTGAAGCTTTCTTT
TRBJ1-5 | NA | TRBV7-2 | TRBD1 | CASSLSDRGHQPQHF | TGTGCCAGCAGCTTGTCGGACAGGGGGCATCAGCCCCAGCATTTT
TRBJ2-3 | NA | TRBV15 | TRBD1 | CAIGQGTDTQYF | TGTGCCATAGGACAGGGCACAGATACGCAGTATTTT
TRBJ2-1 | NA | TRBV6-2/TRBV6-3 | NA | CASSSFQGVSYNEQFF | TGTGCCAGCAGTAGCTTCCAGGGTGTCTCCTACAATGAGCAGTTCTTC